This TCR beta chain was found in a study of blood T cells in healthy people across ages. Study conclusions and caveats: CMV infection status of these donors was not known. Diversity of TCR beta per million T cells declined in a roughly linear way with age.

Germline loops: CDR1 SNHLY, CDR2 FYNNEI. This CDR3 region has 14 residues. V was cut by 7 bases and J by 0 bases, with 10 bases left in between. This clonotype is labeled medium-sized (0.01 to 0.1%). The antigen is not known. Combining a sample-barcoded 5' primer with a J-beta primer mix, a second PCR ran for 7 to 11 cycles. TCRdb called the 5' RACE reads again in MiXCR, with one record for every CDR3 protein. The sample lists around 320,000 distinct CDR3 sequences; 25% to 30% were seen once. Extracted total RNA amounted to at least 5 micrograms for each sample. This chain joins TRBV2 and TRBJ2-4; D gene unclear. This clonotype was obtained from a woman in her 70s in good health. Input material: blood. This CDR3 reads CASKTELAKNIQYF. DNA for the CDR3: TGTGCCAGCAAAACAGAACTAGCCAAAAACATTCAGTACTTC.